This T cell receptor (beta chain) is from a study of molecular identifiers for immune sequencing clone quantification. Study-level information: Replicate experiments took RNA from roughly 20,000 or 100,000 naive CD8 cells, divided it five ways and sequenced four.

The table lists this clonotype with a few counts. TCRdb passed the PCR reads through MiXCR, listing each CDR3 protein once. The data contain 400,000 to 600,000 distinct CDR3 sequences, roughly a fifth of them seen just once; the ten biggest clones take up about 0.78%. The clonotype was recovered from a human donor in good health. Some libraries in this study had Jurkat cell RNA spiked in. The source material was naive CD8+ T cells from blood, with Jurkat cell RNA spiked in. The subset was: FACS-sorted CD8+CD4-CCR7+CD45RA+ naive T cells.

Here the CDR3 DNA reads TGCAGTGCTAGTTTGTGGGGGGAGTATGGCTACACCTTC. Residues: CSASLWGEYGYTF. The gene calls are TRBV20-1 and TRBJ1-2, with D possibly TRBD1 on 5 matching bases. V gave up 3 bases and J gave up 5 bases, with 13 bases separating them. The CDR3 has 13 amino acids. CDR1 and CDR2 from the germline V gene are DFQATT and SNEGSKA (reference sequence).